Each of the 20 T cell receptor beta chains below was sequenced from the same sample in a study of shared clonotypes between healthy human individuals. The assay was immunoSEQ multiplex PCR, and TCRdb's table has in-frame clones only and misses some. The top ten clones hold 10% to 15% of a sample with about half a million clones, about four fifths of them seen once. The specimen sequenced was PBMCs. The receptors shown here come from a middle-aged woman in good health. Some clones in this sample may be carry-over from other donors' samples.

In nucleotides, the CDR3 is TGTGCCAGCAGACTGGGGAGGGGGATCGGCACTGAAGCTTTCTTT. Translating it yields CASRLGRGIGTEAFF. The rearrangement uses TRBV5-6 and TRBJ1-1; TRBD1 is a possible D gene (6 bases). Looked up from germline, CDR1 is SGHDT and CDR2 is YYEEEE. This CDR3 is 15 amino acids long. Deletions cut 5 bases from V and 4 bases from J, with 18 bases between.

The chain couples TRBV12-5 to TRBJ2-3, with 10 positions matching TRBD1. The CDR3 spans 16 residues. Germline CDR1 is LGHNT and CDR2 is FRNRAP. The ends lost 3 bases at V and 4 bases at J; junction bases unmatched: 7. For the CDR3, the DNA is TGTGCTAGTGGTTTATCGAGGGGACAGGGGTCAGATACGCAGTATTTT. Protein: CASGLSRGQGSDTQYF.

This clone was recorded at least ten times. The chain employs TRBV7-9 and TRBJ2-5; TRBD1 aligns across 8 bases. The ends lost 4 bases at V and 5 bases at J; junction bases unmatched: 3. This CDR3 region has 13 residues. The V gene's germline CDR1 is SEHNR and CDR2 FQNEAQ (reference sequence). The CDR3 DNA reads as TGTGCCAGCAGCTCCAGGGGGCCCGAGACCCAGTACTTC. It translates to CASSSRGPETQYF.

This chain joins TRBV7-2 and TRBJ2-7; D might be TRBD1 (5 bases). V was trimmed by 2 bases and J by 2 bases, leaving 7 bases between them. The CDR3 is 13 amino acids. Germline CDR1 is SGHTA and CDR2 is FQGNSA. CDR3 DNA: TGTGCCAGCAGCTTAAACAGGCCCTACGAGCAGTACTTC. It translates to CASSLNRPYEQYF.

CDR3 in amino acids: CASSVGDSGSGTQYF. In DNA form, the CDR3 reads TGTGCCAGCAGCGTAGGAGACAGTGGTAGTGGGACCCAGTACTTC. This chain connects TRBV9 to TRBJ2-5; the D gene is possibly TRBD1 (5 bases). V shed 0 bases and J shed 7 bases, with 16 bases lying between them. This CDR3 is 15 amino acids long. Looked up from germline, CDR1 is SGDLS and CDR2 is YYNGEE.

The rearrangement links TRBV28 to TRBJ1-4, with 9 bases that match TRBD1. There are 14 residues in the CDR3. With V trimmed by 6 bases and J by 6 bases, 5 bases remained unmatched. CDR1 and CDR2 from the germline V gene are MDHEN and SYDVKM. Here the CDR3 DNA reads TGTGCCAGCAGGTGGACAGGGGATGATGAAAAACTGTTTTTT. Amino acids: CASRWTGDDEKLFF.

V and J are TRBV27 and TRBJ2-7, with D possibly being TRBD2 (6 bases). The germline CDR1 and CDR2 sequences are MNHEY and SMNVEV (reference sequence). The ends were cut back, 3 bases at V and 5 bases at J, with 11 bases in the middle. The CDR3 is made up of 13 amino acids. The CDR3 loop reads CASSFSGFNEQYF. Here the CDR3 DNA reads TGTGCCAGCAGTTTCAGCGGGTTTAACGAGCAGTACTTC.

Concerning this clone: With a much larger clone just one base away, this may be a read error. V and J are TRBV5-7 and TRBJ2-6, with D uncertain. TRBV5-7 is labeled an ORF, and its function is uncertain. Trimming pared 2 bases from V and 0 bases from J, leaving 15 bases between. The CDR3 is made up of 18 amino acids. In nucleotides, the CDR3 is TGTGCCAGCAGCTTACCACGGTGCTTAAGCTCTGGGGCCAACGTCCTGACTTTC. Its translation is CASSLPRCLSSGANVLTF.

This clone was counted once. The chain is built from TRBV5-4 and TRBJ1-1; possible D gene TRBD1, 5 bases. Per the germline V gene, CDR1 is SGHNT and CDR2 is YYREEE (reference sequence). V lost 7 bases and J 1 base, leaving 11 bases between the germline ends. CDR3 length equals 13 residues. CDR3 residues: CASGAAKNTEAFF. For the CDR3, the DNA is TGTGCCAGCGGGGCAGCAAAGAACACTGAAGCTTTCTTT.

V and J are TRBV28 and TRBJ2-3, with unresolved D. CDR3 length: 14 amino acids. V was cut by 5 bases and J by 3 bases, with 12 bases left in between. Germline V CDR1 and CDR2: MDHEN, SYDVKM. CDR3 coding DNA: TGTGCCAGCAGTCAGGCGCAGGTTACAGATACGCAGTATTTT. The encoded protein is CASSQAQVTDTQYF.

This clone occurred a few times. The V gene is TRBV5-1, the J gene TRBJ2-1; D perhaps matches TRBD2 (6 bases). Germline V gene sequence: CDR1 SGHRS, CDR2 YFSETQ. The CDR3 is made up of 15 amino acids. Between the trimmed V and J ends, which lost 4 bases and 0 bases, there was a span of 11 bases. CDR3: CASSPYGSSYNEQFF. CDR3 sequence (DNA): TGCGCCAGCAGCCCCTACGGGAGCTCCTACAATGAGCAGTTCTTC. Using reference TRBV5-1 and TRBJ2-1 for the parts outside the CDR3, the full variable domain is KAGVTQTPRYLIKTRGQQVTLSCSPISGHRSVSWYQQTPGQGLQFLFEYFSETQRNKGNFPGRFSGRQFSNSRSEMNVSTLELGDSALYLCASSPYGSSYNEQFFGPGTRLTVL.

The CDR3 region has the DNA TGCGCCAGCAGACCGGTCGGGGTAGCTGGAAACACCATATATTTT. Translation gives CASRPVGVAGNTIYF. The genes are TRBV5-1 and TRBJ1-3, with D unresolved. CDR1 and CDR2 (germline): SGHRS, YFSETQ. V lost 5 bases and J 2 bases, leaving 14 bases between the germline ends. The CDR3 has 15 residues.

This chain joins TRBV7-6 and TRBJ2-3, with a possible D match to TRBD2 (5 bases). CDR1 is SGHVS, CDR2 FNYEAQ, per germline. V lost 1 base and J 0 bases, leaving 11 bases between the germline ends. The CDR3 runs to 16 residues. CDR3 in DNA: TGTGCCAGCAGCTTAGGGTTAGCGCGAAGCACAGATACGCAGTATTTT. Translation gives CASSLGLARSTDTQYF.

This clone was detected ten times or more. Other DNA sequences in this specimen translate into the identical CDR3. J is TRBJ2-7 and V is TRBV28; D perhaps matches TRBD1 (6 bases). Per the germline V gene, CDR1 is MDHEN and CDR2 is SYDVKM. The CDR3 contains 12 residues. V shed 6 bases and J shed 5 bases, with 11 bases lying between them. In DNA, the CDR3 is TGTGCCAGCAGCTCAGGGGTCCACGAGCAGTACTTC. Its protein is CASSSGVHEQYF. Drawing the rest from reference TRBV28 and TRBJ2-7, the complete variable domain is DVKVTQSSRYLVKRTGEKVFLECVQDMDHENMFWYRQDPGLGLRLIYFSYDVKMKEKGDIPEGYSVSREKKERFSLILESASTNQTSMYLCASSSGVHEQYFGPGTRLTVT.

This chain uses TRBV19 with TRBJ1-1, with TRBD1 identical over 11 bases. Germline loops: CDR1 LNHDA, CDR2 SQIVND (reference sequence). J gave up 5 bases and V 4 bases, and 6 bases lay outside the gene matches. This CDR3 has 15 residues. The CDR3: CASSRRTGGITEAFF. The CDR3, as DNA: TGTGCCAGTAGTAGGAGGACAGGGGGCATAACTGAAGCTTTCTTT.

This rearrangement joins TRBV9 to TRBJ2-1, with D unresolved. The CDR3 has 16 residues. Trimming pared 0 bases from V and 7 bases from J, leaving 17 bases between. Germline V gives CDR1 SGDLS, CDR2 YYNGEE. CDR3 protein: CASSVEIGPPLNEQFF. The CDR3, as DNA: TGTGCCAGCAGCGTAGAAATCGGGCCGCCCCTTAATGAGCAGTTCTTC.

V is TRBV7-8 and J is TRBJ1-1; D gene ambiguous. Germline CDR1 SGHVS, CDR2 FQNEAQ. Trimming stripped 0 bases from V and 4 bases from J, with 12 bases between. The CDR3 is made up of 15 amino acids. CDR3 amino acids: CASSLARQDLTEAFF. As DNA, the CDR3 is TGTGCCAGCAGCTTAGCGCGGCAGGACCTCACTGAAGCTTTCTTT.

The V gene is TRBV7-8, the J gene TRBJ2-7, with TRBD2 matching over 8 bases. Germline V gene sequence: CDR1 SGHVS, CDR2 FQNEAQ. The CDR3 is made up of 14 amino acids. Losses at the gene ends were 5 bases for V and 6 bases for J; bases not matched to a gene: 9. The CDR3 DNA follows: TGTGCCAGCAGCCCAGCGGGAGAGTGGCGCGAGCAGTACTTC. Protein: CASSPAGEWREQYF.

CDR3 in DNA: TGTGCCAGCAGTCTCCCAGCCCCTAGGGAGCAGTACTTC. Amino acids: CASSLPAPREQYF. V usage is TRBV28 and J usage is TRBJ2-7; D unclear. CDR1 and CDR2 from the germline V gene are MDHEN and SYDVKM. This CDR3 region has 13 residues. With 5 bases removed from V and 7 bases from J, the gap between germline ends came to 15 bases.

As concerns this clone: Compared with germline, one end of the junction differs, possibly owing to a read error. The chain couples TRBV11-2 to TRBJ2-1, with 7 bases aligning to TRBD1. CDR3 length: 15 residues. The germline V gene has CDR1 SGHAT and CDR2 FQNNGV. The CDR3 DNA reads TGTGCCAGCAGCCTAGACACAGGGGTTTACAATGAGCAGTTCTTC. Its translation: CASSLDTGVYNEQFF. Using reference TRBV11-2 and TRBJ2-1 for the parts outside the CDR3, the full variable domain is EAGVAQSPRYKIIEKRQSVAFWCNPISGHATLYWYQQILGQGPKLLIQFQNNGVVDDSQLPKDRFSAERLKGVDSTLKIQPAKLEDSAVYLCASSLDTGVYNEQFFGPGTRLTVL.